Here is one T cell receptor beta chain with its context. The specificity of this receptor is unknown. Base-call qualities are not available, and no considerably larger clone is one nucleotide away. Within the sample, other DNA sequences also encode this same CDR3. The sample's treatment or condition label is to be understood as: roughly 20 received Ad26.COV2.S at low or high dose, single or two shots; 5 received placebo; per-sample allocation not given. For vaccine and placebo recipients, repertoires were sequenced using samples collected on day 63 after the first injection. Between 29 July and 7 August 2020, Cohort 1b enrolled some 25 adults aged 18-55 years at one site in Boston, USA. As a vaccine, Ad26.COV2.S was a replication-incompetent adenovirus type 26 vector that expressed a prefusion-stabilized SARS-CoV-2 spike protein derived from the original Wuhan strain. These data belong to a study of Ad26.COV2.S vaccination and SARS-CoV-2 variants (dated by TCRdb to about 2021). General notes on the study: Donors in the vaccine arm were drawn from COV1001, a multicentre, randomized, double-blind, placebo-controlled phase I-IIa trial testing Ad26.COV2.S in healthy adults. TCRbeta repertoire sequencing served as the tool for gauging how specific and how broad the SARS-CoV-2-reactive T cell receptors were following Ad26.COV2.S vaccination. Dosing of Ad26.COV2.S was intramuscular, at either 5x10^10 or 1x10^11 viral particles, delivered as one shot or as two shots spaced 56 days apart. A total of 32 samples were included in the TCR-sequenced set, comprising around 20 Ad26.COV2.S vaccine recipients, 5 placebo recipients and 8 SARS-CoV-2 convalescent individuals. Trial participants were randomized into five groups of five: low-dose or high-dose Ad26.COV2.S given once or twice, or placebo on both occasions. Throughout the experiments and outcome assessment, investigators stayed blinded to trial group allocation.

The immunoSEQ Assay was used to sequence TCRbeta CDR3 regions. After extraction, genomic DNA underwent amplification by bias-controlled multiplex PCR, followed by high-throughput sequencing. Under the source paper's analysis protocol: To quantify the absolute abundance of every unique TCRbeta CDR3 region, sequences were collapsed and filtered. T cell fraction was estimated by normalizing TCRbeta template counts to usable DNA, which was measured by amplifying reference genes present in all nucleated cells. Repertoire TCRs were annotated as SARS-CoV-2-specific by exact matching of V gene, CDR3 amino acid sequence and J gene to a known reactive TCR set. MIRA supplied the reference SARS-CoV-2 TCR set, which was filtered for enrichment in COVID-19-positive ImmuneCODE repertoires so that public or cross-reactive TCRs were removed. Using the MIRA antigens, annotated TCRs were further analysed by specific ORF or by position within an ORF. Depth was the summed frequency of annotated unique rearrangements, while breadth was defined as annotated unique rearrangements over total unique productive rearrangements. TCR breadth was compared between groups using two-sided Wilcoxon rank-sum tests. Not all clones reach the TCRdb copy of this immuneACCESS table, which keeps in-frame sequences only. Checked studies attribute under half of the gap to unresolved V genes and leave the rest unexplained. Clone size and the V and J calls come from that table; the DNA yielded D and trimming. For this sample the table gives some 250,000 clones, of which 88% were detected only once. The top ten hold approximately 11% of the sample.

Overall study outcomes, separate from this receptor: Comparing responses between vaccine doses or regimens was not something the study was powered to do. Substantial breadth of spike-specific CD8+ and CD4+ T cell responses was reported after vaccination. According to the authors, total T cell responses may have been underestimated by the TCR breadth and depth analyses. Higher spike-specific TCR breadth was observed in Ad26.COV2.S recipients than in placebo recipients (P = 0.0014). Vaccine and placebo recipients had similar non-spike TCR breadth, a finding consistent with the vaccine containing only spike.

The CDR3 covers 14 residues, taking in both the cysteine and the phenylalanine. The sequence is cut down to CDR3 DNA, 42 bases in frame from base 1. The germline V gene encodes CDR1 SGHNT and CDR2 YYREEE (reference sequence). Trimming accounts for 4 bases at V and 5 bases at J, while the number of junction bases matched to no gene is 6. Here the chain combines TRBV5-4 and TRBJ1-2, with 9 junctional bases fitting TRBD1. The TCR originated in a person aged 18-60 years who received the Ad26.COV2.S COVID-19 vaccine or a placebo. The specimen was peripheral blood, collected in a trial of Ad26.COV2.S vaccine versus placebo. The CDR3: CASSLGQGLYGYTF. The DNA is as follows: TGTGCCAGCAGCCTGGGACAGGGATTGTATGGCTACACCTTC.